The present T cell receptor (beta chain) was sequenced within a study of T cells in tuberculosis. Background on the study: In South Africa, adults with active tuberculosis were compared with IGRA-negative and latently infected IGRA-positive adolescents.

TCRdb keeps only in-frame clones here, not all; method: immunoSEQ multiplex PCR. This sample yields about 20,000 clones, of which 85% to 90% are seen a single time; roughly 14% belongs to the top ten. Between the trimmed V and J ends, which lost 0 bases and 5 bases, there was a span of 10 bases. The CDR3 length is 13 residues. CDR1 and CDR2 from the germline V gene are SQVTM and ANQGSEA. This clone has only one observation. This clonotype was obtained from a donor aged 5 to 30 with latent tuberculosis or without tuberculosis infection. The genes are TRBV29-1 and TRBJ2-5; possibly TRBD1 for D (6 bases). Input material: PBMCs. The CDR3 bases are TGCAGCGTTGAAGAGGGGGCGGCGGAGACCCAGTACTTC. It yields the protein CSVEEGAAETQYF.